The clone carrying this T cell receptor beta chain was counted a few times. Described time point: persistent/refractory GD, antithyroid drugs over 5 years with positive TRAb. TCR sequences were obtained from RNA taken from PBMCs. The sample comes from a study of regulatory T cells in long-lasting Graves disease. The CDR3 covers 13 residues. V was trimmed by 0 bases and J by 8 bases, leaving 12 bases between them. CDR1 is DFQATT, CDR2 SNEGSKA, per germline (reference sequence). CDR3-region Arm-PCR and iRepertoire HTBI primers produced the TCR beta libraries. Each CDR3 protein gets one entry after TCRdb re-called the multiplex PCR reads with MiXCR. The table has fewer than 400,000 distinct CDR3 sequences, around 21% seen once; the top ten hold roughly 20%.

The source material was peripheral blood mononuclear cells (PBMCs), sampled when the disease was refractory, from a patient treated with antithyroid drugs. V is TRBV20-1 and J is TRBJ2-3; no reliable D call. This receptor was identified in a female donor with Graves disease. Here the CDR3 reads CSARDVGSSTQYF. The CDR3 DNA follows: TGCAGTGCTAGAGATGTGGGATCGAGTACGCAGTATTTT.